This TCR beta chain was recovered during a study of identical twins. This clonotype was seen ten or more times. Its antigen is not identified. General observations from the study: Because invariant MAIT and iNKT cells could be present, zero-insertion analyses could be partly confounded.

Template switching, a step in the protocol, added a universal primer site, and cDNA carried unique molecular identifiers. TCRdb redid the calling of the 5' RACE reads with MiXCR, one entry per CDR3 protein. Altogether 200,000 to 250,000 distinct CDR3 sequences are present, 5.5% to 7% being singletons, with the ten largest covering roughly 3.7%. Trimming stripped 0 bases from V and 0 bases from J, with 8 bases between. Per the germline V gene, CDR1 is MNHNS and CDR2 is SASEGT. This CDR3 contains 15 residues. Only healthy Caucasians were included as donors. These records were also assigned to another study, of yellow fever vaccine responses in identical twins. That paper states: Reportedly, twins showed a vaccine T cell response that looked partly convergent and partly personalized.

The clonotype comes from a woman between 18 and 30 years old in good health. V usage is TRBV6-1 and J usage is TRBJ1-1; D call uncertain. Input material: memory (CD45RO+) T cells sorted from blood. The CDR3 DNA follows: TGTGCCAGCAGTGAAGCGCTAAGTTTGAACACTGAAGCTTTCTTT. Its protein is CASSEALSLNTEAFF.